The source of this T cell receptor (beta chain) is a study of cytomegalovirus exposure and HLA in healthy donors (dated by TCRdb to the late 2010s). Background on the whole study: The 650 to 750 repertoires of the first cohort and the roughly 120 validation repertoires were produced on the same platform, according to a later analysis. In addition to the first cohort of 500 to 850 subjects, a separate validation cohort of some 120 different subjects was used. The study was designed to test whether signatures of past pathogen exposure could be identified by cataloging public T cell receptors. High-throughput TCR immunosequencing, statistical association of individual TCRs with disease status, and machine learning were combined to predict cytomegalovirus infection status. What the work shows at the level of the full study, not this receptor alone: Three of the identified cytomegalovirus-associated TCR beta chains were confirmed in vitro to be specific for cytomegalovirus antigens. The validation cohort had no HLA typing available for a later analysis, so co-occurrence within that cohort was assessed over all 120 or so repertoires. In both the original and validation cohorts, the classifier was reported to diagnose cytomegalovirus status with high specificity and sensitivity. A later analysis found that TCRs clustered in the first cohort also tended to co-occur in the approximately 120 validation repertoires, with just under 95% of cluster scores above 0. Most TCR sequences were seen in very few donors, while some public TCRs were found in many individuals. In the study, around 150 TCR beta chains were listed as associated with cytomegalovirus. The authors suggested that the approach could potentially be generalized to other disease states and immunological phenotypes.

The donors belonged to the validation cohort of about 110 subjects, which was separate from the roughly 670-subject first cohort. Notes on this clone: Its antigen specificity is not known. No much larger clonotype is one base removed from it; base qualities were not supplied.

The receptor library was made with the immunoSEQ multiplex PCR assay. The authors' analysis ran thus. A statistical classification framework was developed to diagnose cytomegalovirus status using the catalog of TCR beta chain sequences. TCRdb obtained this table from immuneACCESS and retained in-frame rearrangements with V and J assigned. These tables miss some clones; where compared with another copy, unresolved V genes account for less than half of the shortfall, and the remainder is unexplained. Clone size and the V and J calls come from that table; the DNA yielded D and trimming. A total of 100,000 to 120,000 clones appear in this sample, approximately 85% of them only once. The top ten constitute about 3% of the sample. Specimen: PBMCs. This clonotype was sampled from a woman between 18 and 29 years old in good health and CMV-seronegative.

The DNA sequence is given as TGCGCCAGCAGTGAAGGGGGGGGGAATGAGCAGTTCTTC. Its protein product is CASSEGGGNEQFF. The receptor chain draws on TRBV10-1 and TRBJ2-1, and perhaps TRBD2 as D gene, on 7 matching bases. The germline ends are 10 bases apart after V is trimmed by 3 bases and J by 7 bases. The CDR3, cysteine through phenylalanine, is 13 amino acids long. Here the CDR3 DNA is all that survives: 39 bases in frame from base 1. Sequences WNHNN (CDR1) and SYGVQD (CDR2) are obtained from the germline V gene (reference sequence).